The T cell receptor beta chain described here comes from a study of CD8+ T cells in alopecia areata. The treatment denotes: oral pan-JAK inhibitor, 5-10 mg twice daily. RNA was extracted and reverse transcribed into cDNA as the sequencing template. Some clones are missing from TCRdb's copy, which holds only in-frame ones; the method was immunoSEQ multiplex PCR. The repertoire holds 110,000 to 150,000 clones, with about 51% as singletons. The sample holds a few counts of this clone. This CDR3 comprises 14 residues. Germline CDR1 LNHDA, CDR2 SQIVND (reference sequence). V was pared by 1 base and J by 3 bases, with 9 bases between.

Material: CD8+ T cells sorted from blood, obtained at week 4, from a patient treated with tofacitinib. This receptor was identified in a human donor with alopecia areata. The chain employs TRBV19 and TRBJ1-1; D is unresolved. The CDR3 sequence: CASSIGTTDTEAFF. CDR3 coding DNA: TGTGCCAGTAGTATAGGTACCACCGACACTGAAGCTTTCTTT.